This TCR beta chain was sequenced during a study of shared clonotypes between healthy human individuals. Study conclusions and caveats: Sampling was confined to blood; repertoires within tissues likely differ.

On this clone: Its antigen is currently unknown.

Germline CDR1 SGHTA, CDR2 FQGTGA. With 5 bases clipped from V and 2 bases from J, the junction kept 12 bases outside the gene matches. This CDR3 has 16 residues. All of the donors resided in Nashville, Tennessee, and each was a Caucasian adult. Genomic DNA from each subset was divided evenly over several immunoSEQ plates. Only in-frame clones appear in the TCRdb table, and some are missing; sequencing was by immunoSEQ multiplex PCR. The table includes 400,000 to 550,000 clones, roughly 78% detected once. Sequences were obtained from PBMCs. This clonotype originated in a woman in her thirties or forties in good health. Some clones in this sample may be carry-over from other donors' samples. The genes are TRBV7-3 and TRBJ2-7; 7 bases align to TRBD2. This CDR3 is CASSGEGSGFTYEQYF. For the CDR3, the DNA is TGTGCCAGCAGCGGGGAGGGTAGCGGCTTTACCTACGAGCAGTACTTC.